One and the same sample provided the 5 T cell receptor beta chains below, sequenced in a study of control samples from healthy donors and cancer patients. Profiled with immunoSEQ multiplex PCR; TCRdb holds only in-frame clones, not every one. The table includes 190,000 or so clones, 85% to 95% detected once. Material: blood. The receptors were gathered from a man aged 18 to 29 in good health.

This chain links TRBV2 with TRBJ1-4; TRBD1 is a possible D gene (6 bases). With 3 bases removed from V and 8 bases from J, the gap between germline ends came to 10 bases. The CDR3 contains 13 residues. Per the germline V gene, CDR1 is SNHLY and CDR2 is FYNNEI. CDR3 in amino acids: CASSERGWEKLFF. The CDR3 DNA is TGTGCCAGCAGTGAGAGGGGGTGGGAAAAACTGTTTTTT.

The chain recombines TRBV27 with TRBJ1-1; a possible D gene is TRBD1 (6 bases). The germline gives CDR1 MNHEY, CDR2 SMNVEV (reference sequence). The CDR3 spans 18 residues. V shed 6 bases and J shed 0 bases, with 23 bases lying between them. CDR3 sequence: CASRSLLNRDNMNTEAFF. The CDR3 DNA reads TGTGCCAGCAGATCCCTTCTAAACCGGGACAACATGAACACTGAAGCTTTCTTT.

The CDR3 coding sequence is TGCGCCAGCAGCCCCGACAGGGAAGTCTTCTACACCTTC. Residues: CASSPDREVFYTF. V is TRBV5-1 and J is TRBJ1-2; the match to TRBD1 covers 7 bases. V dropped 4 bases and J dropped 10; count of bases not matched to a gene: 10. The germline gives CDR1 SGHRS, CDR2 YFSETQ. The CDR3 length is 13 residues.

V is TRBV6-1 and J is TRBJ2-7; unclear D gene. This CDR3 contains 13 residues. V was pared by 2 bases and J by 6 bases, with 11 bases between. Germline CDR1 reads MNHNS; CDR2 reads SASEGT. CDR3 protein: CASSEYTLGEQYF. The CDR3 DNA is TGTGCCAGCAGTGAATATACACTGGGCGAGCAGTACTTC.

This chain uses TRBV10-3 with TRBJ2-7; D is possibly TRBD1 (6 bases). Trimming took 3 bases from V and 2 from J, leaving 11 bases between them. Germline V gene sequence: CDR1 ENHRY, CDR2 SYGVKD. This CDR3 is built from 14 residues. The CDR3 region is CAISDNGQPYEQYF. Here the CDR3 DNA reads TGTGCCATCAGTGACAACGGACAGCCCTACGAGCAGTACTTC.